Sequencing of this TCR beta chain was carried out in a study of blood T cells in healthy people across ages. The use of a sample-barcoded 5' primer and a J-beta primer mix characterized a second PCR of roughly 6 to 11 cycles. TCRdb called the 5' RACE reads again in MiXCR, with one record for every CDR3 protein. Of 1.5 million to 2 million distinct CDR3 sequences in the sample, roughly 32% are singletons; the top ten hold approximately 10%. Looked up from germline, CDR1 is MNHEY and CDR2 is SVGEGT. V lost 0 bases to trimming and J lost 5 bases, with 7 bases between them. CDR3 length: 13 amino acids. This chain links TRBV6-2 or TRBV6-3 with TRBJ2-5; D is unclear. The receptor comes from a woman in her twenties or thirties in good health. The sample taken for sequencing was blood. The CDR3 sequence: CASSYSWKETQYF. CDR3 in DNA: TGTGCCAGCAGTTACTCTTGGAAGGAGACCCAGTACTTC.